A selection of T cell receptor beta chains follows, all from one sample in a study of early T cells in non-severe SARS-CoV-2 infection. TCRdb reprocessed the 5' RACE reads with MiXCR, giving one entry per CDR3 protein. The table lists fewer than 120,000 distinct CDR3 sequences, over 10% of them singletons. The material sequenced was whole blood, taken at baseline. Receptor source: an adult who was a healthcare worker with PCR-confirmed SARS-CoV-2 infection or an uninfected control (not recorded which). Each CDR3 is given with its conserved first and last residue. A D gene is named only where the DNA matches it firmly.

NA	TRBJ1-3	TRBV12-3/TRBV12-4	CASRLQDTSGNTIYF
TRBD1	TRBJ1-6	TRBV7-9	CASSSSAGGDSPLHF
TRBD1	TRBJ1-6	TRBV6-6	CASSHHDRENSPLHF
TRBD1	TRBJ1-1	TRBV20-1	CSASTGAFTEAFF
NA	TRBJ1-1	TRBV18	CASSGLIWGEGEAFF
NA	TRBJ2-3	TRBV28	CASSVPGISTDTQYF
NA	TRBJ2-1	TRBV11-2	CASSPRPSSSYNEQFF
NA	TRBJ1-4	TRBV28	CASSPSARRLFF
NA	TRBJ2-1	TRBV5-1	CASSLQGSPYNEQFF
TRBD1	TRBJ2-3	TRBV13	CASSTGTGSTDTQYF
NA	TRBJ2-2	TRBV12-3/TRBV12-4	CASSYLLTDRGELFF
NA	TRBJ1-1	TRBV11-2	CASSLGVGQFMNTEAFF